One and the same sample provided the 18 T cell receptor beta chains below, sequenced in a study of CD8+CD57+ T cells in acquired aplastic anemia. Whoever was chosen for sequencing had shown CD8+CD57+ cell expansion by flow cytometry. Profiles of TCR beta VDJ and CDR3 were generated from a genomic DNA template. TCRdb analysed the reads with MiXCR anew, one entry per CDR3 protein. The table shows 120,000 or so distinct CDR3 sequences, with almost 40% occurring only once. The sequencing input was sorted CD4+, CD8+, or CD8+CD57+ T cells (not recorded which) from PBMCs. Source of these receptors: a human donor with aplastic anemia.

This clonotype was observed many times. The chain recombines TRBV7-8 with TRBJ2-3; D is undetermined. Trimming took 1 base from V and 2 from J, leaving 10 bases between them. The length of the CDR3 is 15 residues. Germline CDR1 and CDR2: SGHVS and FQNEAQ. The CDR3 sequence: CASSLEGRNTDTQYF. The CDR3 DNA is TGTGCCAGCAGCTTAGAGGGTAGGAACACAGATACGCAGTATTTT.

Concerning this clonotype: This may be a read error: a much more frequent sequence differs by one nucleotide. The chain joins TRBV4-1 to TRBJ2-5, with TRBD1 matching over 8 bases. Trimming removed 2 bases from V and 5 bases from J; junction bases left unmatched: 7. Germline CDR1 is MGHRA and CDR2 is YSYEKL. CDR3 size: 15 residues. The CDR3 DNA is TGCGCCAGCAGCCAACAGACAGGGGTTGACGAGACCCAGTACTTC. Residues: CASSQQTGVDETQYF.

In its sample, this clonotype was seen many times. CDR3 loop: CATSGDGGRRAGDRNEQFF. The CDR3, as DNA: TGTGCCACCAGCGGGGATGGGGGGCGCAGGGCGGGGGACCGCAATGAGCAGTTCTTC. The V call is TRBV15, the J call TRBJ2-1; tentatively, D is TRBD2 (7 bases). CDR3 length: 19 amino acids. Between the trimmed V and J ends, which lost 5 bases and 6 bases, there was a span of 29 bases. Germline V gives CDR1 LNHNV, CDR2 YYDKDF (reference sequence).

The chain uses TRBV10-2 and TRBJ1-6; the D gene is possibly TRBD1 (6 bases). The CDR3 runs 14 residues. Germline assignment: CDR1 WSHSY and CDR2 SAAADI. Trimming took off 9 bases at V and 9 bases at J, with 18 bases between the two ends. CDR3 amino acids: CASRGGQVGSPLHF. The CDR3 DNA reads TGCGCCAGTCGGGGGGGGCAGGTGGGTTCACCCCTCCACTTT.

The V and J genes are TRBV5-1 and TRBJ2-7; D possibly uses TRBD1 or TRBD2 (6 bases each). This CDR3 region has 14 residues. The V gene lost 0 bases and the J gene lost 6 bases, with 13 bases spanning the gap. The V gene's germline CDR1 is SGHRS and CDR2 YFSETQ. Here the CDR3 DNA reads TGCGCCAGCAGCTTGGCCGGGGGCTTCGGCGAGCAGTACTTC. Translating it yields CASSLAGGFGEQYF.

This clonotype was detected only a few times. This chain uses TRBV6-2 or TRBV6-3 with TRBJ1-2, with D perhaps matching TRBD1 (5 bases). This CDR3 comprises 18 residues. The V end was cut by 0 bases, the J end by 2 bases, with 19 bases between. Germline V CDR1 and CDR2: MNHEY, SVGEGT. For the CDR3, the DNA is TGTGCCAGCAGTTACTCGACTCGGACACTTACACCCAACTATGGCTACACCTTC. Its translation is CASSYSTRTLTPNYGYTF.

This clonotype occurred once. The chain uses TRBV2 and TRBJ2-6; maybe TRBD1 (6 bases). Germline V gene data show CDR1 as SNHLY and CDR2 as FYNNEI. The CDR3 length is 16 residues. The V and J ends lost 6 bases and 0 bases respectively, with 12 bases between them. DNA of the CDR3: TGTGCCAGCAGACAGGGAAGAACCTCTGGGGCCAACGTCCTGACTTTC. It specifies CASRQGRTSGANVLTF.

The count of this clonotype is one. The V and J genes are TRBV2 and TRBJ2-3; 7 positions match TRBD1. Germline lookup yields CDR1 SNHLY and CDR2 FYNNEI. The length of the CDR3 is 14 residues. Trimming at V came to 0 bases and at J to 6 bases, leaving 3 bases not matched to a gene. CDR3 sequence (DNA): TGTGCCAGCAGTGAAGCAGGCAGGGGGGATACGCAGTATTTT. Protein: CASSEAGRGDTQYF.

This clonotype was seen repeatedly, ten times or more. The gene calls are TRBV2 and TRBJ2-1; 10 nucleotides agree with TRBD1. The trim removed 4 bases at V and 8 bases at J, leaving 8 bases unmatched. The CDR3 totals 15 residues. Germline V gene data show CDR1 as SNHLY and CDR2 as FYNNEI. The CDR3 loop reads CASSVGRTGGHEQFF. The CDR3 DNA reads TGTGCCAGCAGTGTGGGACGGACAGGGGGTCATGAGCAGTTCTTC.

In its sample, this clonotype was seen many times. The V and J genes are TRBV20-1 and TRBJ2-2; TRBD1 aligns across 7 bases. The CDR3 consists of 14 residues. J gave up 4 bases and V 6 bases, and 8 bases lay outside the gene matches. CDR1 is DFQATT and CDR2 is SNEGSKA in the germline V gene (reference sequence). CDR3 protein: CSARGTVGTGELFF. The CDR3 region has the DNA TGCAGTGCGAGGGGGACAGTGGGCACCGGGGAGCTGTTTTTT.

In its sample, this clonotype was seen many times. The V and J genes are TRBV5-1 and TRBJ2-7; D might be TRBD1 or TRBD2, each matching 7 bases. Germline-derived CDR1 and CDR2 are SGHRS and YFSETQ. CDR3 length equals 14 residues. Trimming shortened V by 1 base and J by 6 bases, and 14 bases separated the two germline ends. The CDR3 reads CASSLSGGVGEQYF. For the CDR3, the DNA is TGCGCCAGCAGCTTGTCAGGGGGGGTAGGCGAGCAGTACTTC.

This clonotype showed up many times. The rearrangement uses TRBV11-2 and TRBJ2-7; perhaps TRBD1 as D (5 bases). The CDR3 spans 14 residues. V lost 0 bases and J lost 1, with 7 bases in between. The germline gives CDR1 SGHAT, CDR2 FQNNGV. The chain's CDR3 is CASSLDRQSYEQYV. As DNA, the CDR3 is TGTGCCAGCAGCTTAGATAGACAGTCCTACGAGCAGTACGTC.

J is TRBJ2-5 and V is TRBV19; 9 nucleotides align to TRBD2. CDR1 and CDR2 from the germline V gene are LNHDA and SQIVND (reference sequence). Losses at the gene ends were 9 bases for V and 0 bases for J; bases not matched to a gene: 2. The CDR3 is made up of 13 amino acids. The DNA of the CDR3 is TGTGCCAGCAGCGGGGGGCACCAAGAGACCCAGTACTTC. Protein sequence: CASSGGHQETQYF.

The chain is built from TRBV10-2 and TRBJ2-7; 11 nucleotides agree with TRBD2. CDR3 length: 13 residues. The V and J ends lost 2 bases and 11 bases, in that order; junction bases with no gene match: 5. Looked up from germline, CDR1 is WSHSY and CDR2 is SAAADI. DNA of the CDR3: TGCGCCAGCAGTGAGACTAGCGGGGGACAGGAGTACTTC. Translated: CASSETSGGQEYF.

This clonotype has a count of ten or more. This sequence joins TRBV13 and TRBJ2-2; TRBD1 agrees at 8 bases. The trim removed 5 bases at V and 3 bases at J, leaving 11 bases unmatched. Germline CDR1 and CDR2: PRHDT and FYEKMQ (reference sequence). CDR3 length: 17 residues. In nucleotides, the CDR3 is TGTGCCAGCAGCCCAACGACGTGGGGACAGGACACCGGGGAGCTGTTTTTT. The encoded protein is CASSPTTWGQDTGELFF.

This clonotype was observed at least ten times. V is TRBV7-9 and J is TRBJ2-2; D is undetermined. The ends were cut back, 1 base at V and 6 bases at J, with 6 bases in the middle. The CDR3 has 13 residues. Germline CDR1 SEHNR, CDR2 FQNEAQ (reference sequence). In nucleotides, the CDR3 is TGTGCCAGCAGCTTAGTTCAGTCCGGGGAGCTGTTTTTT. It codes for CASSLVQSGELFF.

This chain connects TRBV19 to TRBJ1-2; 10 nucleotides agree with TRBD1. V lost 6 bases, J lost 8 bases, and 6 bases stayed unmatched. The V gene's germline CDR1 is LNHDA and CDR2 SQIVND (reference sequence). CDR3 length: 13 residues. The CDR3: CASRPGTGEGYTF. For the CDR3, the DNA is TGTGCCAGTAGGCCCGGGACAGGGGAAGGCTACACCTTC. Variable domain in full (rest from reference TRBV19 and TRBJ1-2): DGGITQSPKYLFRKEGQNVTLSCEQNLNHDAMYWYRQDPGQGLRLIYYSQIVNDFQKGDIAEGYSVSREKKESFPLTVTSAQKNPTAFYLCASRPGTGEGYTFGSGTRLTVV.

The chain recombines TRBV11-2 with TRBJ1-2; a possible D gene is TRBD1 (5 bases). The V end lost 5 bases, the J end lost 7 bases, and 26 bases lay between the germline ends. The germline gives CDR1 SGHAT, CDR2 FQNNGV. CDR3 length: 17 residues. The CDR3 nucleotides are TGTGCCAGCAGCCTCAAGGGACGTAAAAGTTCCATTCTTGGCTACACCTTC. Translating it yields CASSLKGRKSSILGYTF.